Here is one T cell receptor (beta chain) with its context. The sample belongs to a study of blood T cell repertoires in COVID-19. Method: immunoSEQ multiplex PCR; TCRdb's copy keeps in-frame clones and lacks some. Of approximately 230,000 clones in the sample, around 83% are singletons; the top ten hold 7.5% to 10%. Germline values: CDR1 KGHSH, CDR2 LQKENI. The CDR3 has 13 amino acids. The V and J ends lost 3 bases and 1 base respectively, with 7 bases between them. The source is a man older than 75 with acute or convalescent COVID-19. Sequenced input: peripheral blood. The chain joins TRBV18 to TRBJ2-7; D unresolved. The CDR3 DNA is TGTGCCAGCTCACCCCCCGGGTCCTACGAGCAGTACTTC. Its translation is CASSPPGSYEQYF.